A selection of T cell receptor beta chains follows, all from one sample in a study of CD8+ T cells in alopecia areata. The method was immunoSEQ multiplex PCR; TCRdb's version includes in-frame clones alone and lacks a portion of them. This repertoire shows about 210,000 clones, 55% to 70% found once; its top ten account for 4% to 5%. The source material was CD4+ T cells sorted from blood, sampled at week 4, from a patient treated with tofacitinib. The receptors come from a human donor with alopecia areata. Both conserved end residues are part of each CDR3. Each record gives: J gene, clone size, V gene, D gene, CDR3 protein, CDR3 DNA. The D gene is left open where the match is weak. Some rows have no size entry. The others give once, few or many, or a class for an expanded clone.

>TRBJ2-2|-|TRBV15|TRBD2
CATSRGGRGTGELFF
TGTGCCACCAGCAGGGGAGGGAGGGGAACCGGGGAGCTGTTTTTT
>TRBJ1-2|-|TRBV30|-
CAWNAWAGGYTF
TGTGCCTGGAACGCATGGGCGGGAGGCTACACCTTC
>TRBJ2-3|few|TRBV4-3|TRBD2
CASSLRRGGAGDTQYF
TGCGCCAGCAGCCTCCGGCGCGGGGGGGCAGGAGATACGCAGTATTTT
>TRBJ2-5|once|TRBV7-7|-
CASSFASEETQYF
TGTGCTAGCAGCTTCGCTAGCGAGGAGACCCAGTACTTC
>TRBJ2-5|-|TRBV25-1|TRBD1
CASSQGLPETQYF
TGTGCCAGCTCACAGGGGCTTCCGGAGACCCAGTACTTC
>TRBJ2-1|-|TRBV7-2|TRBD1
CASSLVWTGTGDQFF
TGTGCCAGCAGCTTAGTTTGGACTGGGACAGGGGATCAGTTCTTC
>TRBJ2-5|-|TRBV5-4|TRBD2
CASSVTSGGFRETQYF
TGTGCCAGCAGCGTAACTAGCGGGGGGTTCAGAGAGACCCAGTACTTC
>TRBJ1-5|few|TRBV7-9|TRBD1
CASTPTGDSNQPQHF
TGTGCCAGCACCCCGACAGGGGATAGCAATCAGCCCCAGCATTTT
>TRBJ2-7|few|TRBV15|-
CATSRDLLTGSIAYEQYF
TGTGCCACCAGCAGAGATCTACTTACAGGGAGTATCGCCTACGAGCAGTACTTC
>TRBJ1-3|-|TRBV11-2|-
CASSLLFGGSGNTIYF
TGTGCCAGCAGCTTATTGTTTGGGGGCTCTGGAAACACCATATATTTT
>TRBJ2-5|-|TRBV30|-
CAWSTNLLGRETQYF
TGTGCCTGGAGTACTAACTTGCTAGGCAGAGAGACCCAGTACTTC
>TRBJ2-3|-|TRBV4-2|TRBD2
CASSQETSGFSQYF
TGTGCCAGCAGCCAAGAAACTAGCGGCTTCTCGCAGTATTTT
>TRBJ1-2|few|TRBV29-1|-
CSVYIANYGYTF
TGCAGCGTGTACATCGCTAACTATGGCTACACCTTC
>TRBJ1-5|-|TRBV2|-
CASSNRARGNQPQHF
TGTGCCAGCAGTAACCGCGCAAGGGGCAATCAGCCCCAGCATTTT
>TRBJ1-6|-|TRBV27|TRBD1
CASSLSWDRNSPLHF
TGTGCCAGCAGTTTATCGTGGGACAGAAATTCACCCCTCCACTTT
>TRBJ2-3|few|TRBV5-6|-
CASSFMGRNTDTQYF
TGTGCCAGCAGCTTTATGGGTCGCAACACAGATACGCAGTATTTT